This is a list of T cell receptor beta chains from one sample in a study of Ad26.COV2.S vaccination and SARS-CoV-2 variants. Data came from immunoSEQ multiplex PCR; TCRdb stores just in-frame clones and leaves some out. The sample records approximately 250,000 clones, around nine tenths being singletons. Here the sequenced sample was peripheral blood, taken in a trial of Ad26.COV2.S vaccine versus placebo. The receptor set was obtained from a person aged 18 to 59 who received the Ad26.COV2.S COVID-19 vaccine or a placebo. Both conserved end residues are part of each CDR3. A D gene is named only where the DNA matches it firmly. Size values are once, few and many counts, or a class for expanded clones, and some rows have none.

- | TRBJ1-1 | - | TRBV5-1 | CASSLQSDTEAFF | TGCGCCAGCAGCTTACAGTCCGACACTGAAGCTTTCTTT
TRBD1 | TRBJ1-3 | - | TRBV9 | CASSAGQGRGNTIYF | TGTGCCAGCAGCGCGGGACAGGGGAGGGGAAACACCATATATTTT
TRBD2 | TRBJ2-2 | - | TRBV4-1 | CASSQEWTSGGANTGELFF | TGCGCCAGCAGCCAAGAATGGACTAGCGGGGGGGCGAACACCGGGGAGCTGTTTTTT
- | TRBJ1-3 | - | TRBV2 | CASLAGVSNTIYF | TGTGCCAGCCTCGCGGGAGTTTCAAACACCATATATTTT
TRBD1 | TRBJ1-5 | - | TRBV7-2 | CASSLAGDRFDNQPQHF | TGTGCCAGCAGCTTAGCGGGGGACAGATTTGATAATCAGCCCCAGCATTTT
TRBD2 | TRBJ2-2 | - | TRBV5-4 | CASSAGVPRTGELFF | TGTGCCAGCAGCGCGGGAGTCCCGAGGACCGGGGAGCTGTTTTTT
- | TRBJ1-1 | once | TRBV6-6 | CASSYSGGQRDTEAFF | TGTGCCAGCAGTTACTCGGGGGGCCAACGGGACACTGAAGCTTTCTTT
TRBD1 | TRBJ1-6 | - | TRBV6-2/TRBV6-3 | CASSARTGMRSPLHF | TGTGCCAGCAGTGCCCGGACAGGGATGCGATCACCCCTCCACTTT
TRBD2 | TRBJ2-5 | once | TRBV10-3 | CAISTSGLPQETQYF | TGTGCCATCAGCACTAGCGGGCTACCGCAAGAGACCCAGTACTTC
- | TRBJ2-7 | few | TRBV5-8 | CASSLDPGASPLYEQYF | TGTGCCAGCAGCTTGGATCCAGGGGCCTCTCCTCTCTACGAGCAGTACTTC
- | TRBJ1-6 | - | TRBV2 | CASSPASSYNSPLHF | TGTGCCAGCAGTCCGGCGAGCTCCTATAATTCACCCCTCCACTTT
- | TRBJ2-2 | - | TRBV29-1 | CSVGTTTGELFF | TGCAGCGTCGGTACTACCACCGGGGAGCTGTTTTTT
TRBD1 | TRBJ2-7 | - | TRBV6-1 | CASSEGGQGVYEQYF | TGTGCCAGCAGTGAAGGGGGGCAGGGGGTGTACGAGCAGTACTTC
- | TRBJ1-2 | - | TRBV27 | CASSSWTAPNYGYTF | TGTGCCAGCAGTTCCTGGACCGCGCCTAACTATGGCTACACCTTC
TRBD1 | TRBJ1-2 | - | TRBV10-3 | CAISAGGQGSGYTF | TGTGCCATCAGTGCCGGAGGACAGGGGTCTGGCTACACCTTC
TRBD1 | TRBJ2-7 | - | TRBV18 | CASSQGQANYEQYF | TGTGCCAGCTCACAGGGACAGGCAAACTACGAGCAGTACTTC
TRBD2 | TRBJ2-1 | - | TRBV24-1 | CATSGGLYNEQFF | TGTGCCACTAGCGGGGGTCTCTACAATGAGCAGTTCTTC
- | TRBJ2-1 | few | TRBV19 | CASSMARDIRSYNEQFF | TGTGCCAGTAGTATGGCCCGGGACATCCGCTCCTACAATGAGCAGTTCTTC
- | TRBJ1-6 | - | TRBV19 | CASRIQDNSPLHF | TGTGCCAGTAGGATACAGGATAATTCACCCCTCCACTTT
- | TRBJ2-2 | - | TRBV5-1 | CASSLVVGGYAPNTGELFF | TGCGCCAGCAGCTTGGTTGTCGGGGGATATGCCCCGAACACCGGGGAGCTGTTTTTT
- | TRBJ1-2 | - | TRBV12-3/TRBV12-4 | CASTRLAYGYTF | TGTGCCAGCACAAGGTTGGCGTATGGCTACACCTTC
- | TRBJ2-6 | - | TRBV19 | CASSITGANVLTF | TGTGCCAGTAGTATAACAGGGGCCAACGTCCTGACTTTC
- | TRBJ1-5 | - | TRBV7-6 | CASSLRSGQNQPQHF | TGTGCCAGCAGCCTCAGATCGGGGCAAAATCAGCCCCAGCATTTT
- | TRBJ2-1 | - | TRBV20-1 | CSARKGYEQFF | TGCAGTGCTAGAAAGGGTTATGAGCAGTTCTTC
- | TRBJ1-4 | - | TRBV18 | CASSPGQAEKLFF | TGTGCCAGCTCACCAGGGCAGGCCGAAAAACTGTTTTTT
TRBD1 | TRBJ2-1 | - | TRBV7-9 | CASSLAGTGKYNEQFF | TGTGCCAGCAGCTTAGCCGGGACAGGGAAATACAATGAGCAGTTCTTC
- | TRBJ1-5 | - | TRBV19 | CASIMLGEGNQPQHF | TGTGCCAGTATCATGCTAGGGGAGGGAAACCAGCCCCAGCATTTT
TRBD1 | TRBJ2-1 | - | TRBV7-9 | CASSSAGGSEQFF | TGTGCCAGCAGCTCCGCAGGGGGCAGTGAGCAGTTCTTC
- | TRBJ1-3 | once | TRBV30 | CAWDFNGGSGNTIYF | TGTGCCTGGGATTTCAACGGCGGATCTGGAAACACCATATATTTT
TRBD2 | TRBJ2-7 | - | TRBV10-3 | CAISEGLAYSYEQYF | TGTGCCATCAGTGAGGGACTAGCGTACTCCTACGAGCAGTACTTC
TRBD1 | TRBJ1-2 | once | TRBV3-1/TRBV3-2 | CASSQIGQGTSYSGYTF | TGTGCCAGCAGCCAAATCGGACAGGGGACGTCCTATAGTGGCTACACCTTC
- | TRBJ1-2 | - | TRBV10-3 | CAISESSGFYYGYTF | TGTGCCATCAGTGAGTCGTCAGGCTTTTATTATGGCTACACCTTC